This TCR beta chain was observed in a study of shared clonotypes between healthy human individuals. The wider study: CD8 memory received one plate per donor, CD8 naive two, CD4 memory three and CD4 naive three.

This CDR3 is built from 16 residues. The germline V gene has CDR1 SGHNT and CDR2 YYREEE (reference sequence). The junction had 8 bases not matched to a gene; V was cut back by 4 bases and J by 3 bases. Generated by immunoSEQ multiplex PCR, the TCRdb table keeps only in-frame clones and is missing some. The sample includes 2 million to 3 million clones, approximately 90% of them seen just once. This receptor was identified in a young man in good health. The chain employs TRBV5-4 and TRBJ2-3, with 10 nucleotides matching TRBD1. The sample comprised naive CD4+ T cells sorted from blood. Subset noted: CD45RA+ positively selected. The CDR3 DNA is TGTGCCAGCAGCACCCGACAGGGGGCCGGGACAGATACGCAGTATTTT. Its translation: CASSTRQGAGTDTQYF.